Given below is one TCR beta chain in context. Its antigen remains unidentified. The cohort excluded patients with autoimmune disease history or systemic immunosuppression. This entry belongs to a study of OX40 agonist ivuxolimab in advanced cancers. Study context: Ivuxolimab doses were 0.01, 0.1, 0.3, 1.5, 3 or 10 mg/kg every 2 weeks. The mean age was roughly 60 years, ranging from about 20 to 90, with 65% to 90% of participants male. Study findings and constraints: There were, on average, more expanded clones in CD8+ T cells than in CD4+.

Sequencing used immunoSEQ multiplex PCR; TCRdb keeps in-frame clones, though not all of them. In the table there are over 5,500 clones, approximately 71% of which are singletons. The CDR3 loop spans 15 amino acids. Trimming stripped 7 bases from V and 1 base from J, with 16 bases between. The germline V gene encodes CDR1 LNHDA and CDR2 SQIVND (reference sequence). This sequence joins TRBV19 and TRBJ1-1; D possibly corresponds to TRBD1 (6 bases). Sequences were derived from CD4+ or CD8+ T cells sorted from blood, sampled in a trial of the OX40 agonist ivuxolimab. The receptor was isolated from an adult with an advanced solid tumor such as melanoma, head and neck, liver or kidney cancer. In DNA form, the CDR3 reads TGTGCCAGTACTCTCTTTGGAGGGGGGAACACTGAAGCTTTCTTT. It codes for CASTLFGGGNTEAFF.